This T cell receptor (beta chain) was identified in a study of blood T cell repertoires in COVID-19. Turning to the study itself: From T cells, B-cell-depleted T cells, or PBMCs came the material, which was cDNA or gDNA.

This clone was counted a few times. Original handling: Reference gene primer amplification gave nucleated cell count estimates. Using immunoSEQ multiplex PCR, the repertoire was profiled, and TCRdb retains in-frame clones only, with some absent. The V and J calls and clone size come from that table; D and trimming were worked out from the DNA. This table holds roughly 32,000 clones, roughly 87% found once. Germline lookup yields CDR1 KGHDR and CDR2 SFDVKD. The CDR3 is 16 amino acids. The trim removed 3 bases at V and 4 bases at J, leaving 7 bases unmatched. This receptor was taken from a man aged 50 or older with active or convalescent COVID-19. The V call is TRBV24-1, the J call TRBJ2-1; TRBD1 agrees at 8 bases. What was sequenced was peripheral blood. The CDR3 loop reads CATSDPGGERYNEQFF. CDR3 coding DNA: TGTGCCACCAGTGATCCAGGGGGCGAGAGGTACAATGAGCAGTTCTTC.